This T cell receptor (beta chain) came from a study of CD8 T cells in Susac syndrome. It was with random hexamers that about 0.45 to 1 ug RNA was reverse transcribed. TCRdb ran MiXCR on the immunoSEQ multiplex PCR reads and lists one entry per CDR3 protein. Of about 440,000 distinct CDR3 sequences listed, approximately 89% are singletons. Sequencing targeted TCR beta in T cells from blood (CD8+ and CD4+). This TCR was sampled from a human donor with multiple sclerosis. Sequencing input: CD8+ T cells from PBMCs.

The DNA for the CDR3 is TGCAGCGTTGAACGACTAGCGGGAAGGTCCTACAATGAGCAGTTCTTC. Protein: CSVERLAGRSYNEQFF. The chain is built from TRBV29-1 and TRBJ2-1; 11 positions match TRBD2. The trim removed 2 bases at V and 1 base at J, leaving 4 bases unmatched. Germline values: CDR1 SQVTM, CDR2 ANQGSEA. The CDR3 is made up of 16 amino acids.